The clone carrying this T cell receptor beta chain has only one observation. Its matching antigen is unknown. This record belongs to a study of Graves' ophthalmopathy and Graves' hyperthyroidism. Regarding the study as a whole: An 81.08% specificity and nearly 90% sensitivity were achieved by a 13-signature model that separated ophthalmopathy from stable hyperthyroidism.

The PBMCs were taken from 10 ml of fresh peripheral blood. CDR3 regions of TCR beta were amplified from RNA transcripts. HTBI primers were employed in first-round RT-PCR, then a second-round multiplex PCR followed. Each CDR3 protein is one row after TCRdb ran MiXCR on the multiplex PCR reads. The repertoire consists of fewer than 400,000 distinct CDR3 sequences, with approximately 20% occurring once and the leading ten covering 1.6%. V lost 2 bases and J 0 bases, leaving 19 bases between the germline ends. Germline-derived CDR1 and CDR2 are MNHNS and SASEGT. This CDR3 is 18 amino acids long. The sample taken for sequencing was peripheral blood. The rearrangement joins TRBV6-1 to TRBJ1-2; tentatively, D is TRBD1 (6 bases). The sequence came from a young woman with Graves' ophthalmopathy. This CDR3 reads CASSEYSFLGAANYGYTF. The CDR3 nucleotides read TGTGCCAGCAGTGAATATTCGTTCCTGGGGGCAGCTAACTATGGCTACACCTTC.